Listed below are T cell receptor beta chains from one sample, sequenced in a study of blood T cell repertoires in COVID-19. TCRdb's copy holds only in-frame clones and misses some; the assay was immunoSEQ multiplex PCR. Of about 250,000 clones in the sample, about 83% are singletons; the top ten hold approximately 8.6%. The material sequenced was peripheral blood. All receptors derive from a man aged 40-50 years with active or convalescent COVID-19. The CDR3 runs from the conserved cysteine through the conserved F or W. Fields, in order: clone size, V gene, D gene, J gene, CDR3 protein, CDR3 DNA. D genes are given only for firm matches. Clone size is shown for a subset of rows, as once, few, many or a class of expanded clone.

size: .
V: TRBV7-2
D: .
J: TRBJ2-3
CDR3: CASSYYTDTQYF
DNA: TGTGCCAGCAGCTATTACACAGATACGCAGTATTTT

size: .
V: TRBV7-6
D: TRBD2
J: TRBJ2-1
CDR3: CASSLAFSSGGALLNEQFF
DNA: TGTGCCAGCAGCTTAGCGTTTTCTAGCGGGGGGGCCCTTCTCAATGAGCAGTTCTTC

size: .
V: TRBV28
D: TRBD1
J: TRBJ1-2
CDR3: CASQGDRGYGYTF
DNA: TGTGCCAGCCAAGGGGACAGGGGCTATGGCTACACCTTC

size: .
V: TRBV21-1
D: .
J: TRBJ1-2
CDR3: CASSKVRRATANYGYTF
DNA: TGTGCCAGCAGCAAAGTGAGAAGAGCGACAGCTAACTATGGCTACACCTTC

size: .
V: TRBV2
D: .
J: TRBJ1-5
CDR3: CASSGTVGSNQPQHF
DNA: TGTGCCAGCAGTGGGACAGTTGGTAGCAATCAGCCCCAGCATTTT

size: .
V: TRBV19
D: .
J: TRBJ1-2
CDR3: CASSIAGNGYTF
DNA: TGTGCCAGTAGTATTGCAGGGAACGGCTACACCTTC

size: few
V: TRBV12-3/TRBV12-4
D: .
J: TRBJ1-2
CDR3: CASSLGRALYTF
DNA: TGTGCCAGCAGTTTAGGCAGGGCCCTCTACACCTTC

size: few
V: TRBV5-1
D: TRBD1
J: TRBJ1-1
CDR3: CASTGDRGRAFF
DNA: TGCGCCAGCACCGGGGACAGGGGGCGAGCTTTCTTT

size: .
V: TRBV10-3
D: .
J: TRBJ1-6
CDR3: CAIAPGAEAGSPLHF
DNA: TGTGCCATAGCCCCAGGGGCAGAGGCTGGTTCACCCCTCCACTTT

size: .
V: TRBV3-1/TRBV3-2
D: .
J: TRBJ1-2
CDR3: CASSQGQNPHYGYTF
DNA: TGTGCCAGCAGCCAAGGCCAGAATCCCCACTATGGCTACACCTTC

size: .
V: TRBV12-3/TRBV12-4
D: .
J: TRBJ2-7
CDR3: CASSSLYEQYF
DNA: TGTGCCAGCAGCTCTCTTTACGAGCAGTACTTC

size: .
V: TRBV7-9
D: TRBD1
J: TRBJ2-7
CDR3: CASSTWDRYSYEQYF
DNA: TGTGCCAGCAGCACATGGGACAGGTACTCCTACGAGCAGTACTTC

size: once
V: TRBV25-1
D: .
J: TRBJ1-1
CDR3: CASSEWGGTTEAFF
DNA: TGTGCCAGCAGTGAATGGGGGGGAACCACTGAAGCTTTCTTT

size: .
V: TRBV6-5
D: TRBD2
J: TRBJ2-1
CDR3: CASMGGLAYNEQFF
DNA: TGTGCCAGCATGGGGGGACTAGCCTACAATGAGCAGTTCTTC

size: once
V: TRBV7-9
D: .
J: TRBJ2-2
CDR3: CASSSQADANTGELFF
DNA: TGTGCCAGCAGCTCCCAAGCGGATGCGAACACCGGGGAGCTGTTTTTT

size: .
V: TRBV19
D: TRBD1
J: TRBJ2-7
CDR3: CASSIGDRGSGEQYF
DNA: TGTGCCAGTAGTATCGGTGACAGGGGCTCGGGCGAGCAGTACTTC

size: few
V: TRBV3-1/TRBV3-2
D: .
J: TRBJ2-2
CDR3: CASSQEESWLGAGELFF
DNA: TGTGCCAGCAGCCAAGAGGAATCGTGGCTAGGGGCCGGGGAGCTGTTTTTT

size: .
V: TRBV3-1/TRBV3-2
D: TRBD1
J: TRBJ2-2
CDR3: CASSHWDRGKSGELFF
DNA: TGTGCCAGCAGCCATTGGGACAGGGGGAAATCGGGGGAGCTGTTTTTT

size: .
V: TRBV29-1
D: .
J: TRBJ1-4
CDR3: CSAGKTGEKLFF
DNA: TGCAGCGCGGGGAAGACAGGCGAAAAACTGTTTTTT

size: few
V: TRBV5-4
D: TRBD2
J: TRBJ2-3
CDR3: CASSLRLAGTTDTQYF
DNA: TGTGCCAGCAGCTTGCGGCTAGCGGGGACCACAGATACGCAGTATTTT

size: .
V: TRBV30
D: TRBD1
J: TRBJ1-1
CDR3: CAWRHTGGRTEAFF
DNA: TGTGCCTGGAGGCATACAGGGGGCAGGACTGAAGCTTTCTTT

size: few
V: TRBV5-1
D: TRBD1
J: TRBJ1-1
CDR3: CASRGQGASTEAFF
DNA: TGCGCCAGCCGCGGACAGGGGGCCTCCACTGAAGCTTTCTTT

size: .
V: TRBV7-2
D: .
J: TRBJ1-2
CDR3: CASSLVMGGTYGYTF
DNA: TGTGCCAGCAGCTTAGTCATGGGAGGCACCTATGGCTACACCTTC

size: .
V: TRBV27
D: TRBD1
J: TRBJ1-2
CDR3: CASHGPSKQGAPHYGYTF
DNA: TGTGCCAGCCACGGTCCTTCAAAACAGGGGGCGCCCCACTATGGCTACACCTTC

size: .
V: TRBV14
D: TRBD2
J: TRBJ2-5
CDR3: CASSPRLAGGETQYF
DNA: TGTGCCAGCAGCCCGCGACTAGCGGGAGGGGAGACCCAGTACTTC

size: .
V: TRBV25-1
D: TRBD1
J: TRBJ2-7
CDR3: CASSEPSGGIREQYF
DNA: TGTGCCAGCAGTGAACCTTCAGGGGGCATTCGCGAGCAGTACTTC

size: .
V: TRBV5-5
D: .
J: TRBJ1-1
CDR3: CASSLSRQVVNTEAFF
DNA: TGTGCCAGCAGCTTGTCGCGCCAGGTCGTGAACACTGAAGCTTTCTTT

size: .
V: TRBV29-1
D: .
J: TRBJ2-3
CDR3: CSVDIFGDTQYF
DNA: TGCAGCGTTGATATTTTCGGAGATACGCAGTATTTT

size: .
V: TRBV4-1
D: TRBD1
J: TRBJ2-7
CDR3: CASSQARTGATFYEQYF
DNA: TGCGCCAGCAGCCAAGCCCGAACAGGGGCAACCTTCTACGAGCAGTACTTC

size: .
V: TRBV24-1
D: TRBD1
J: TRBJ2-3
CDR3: CATSDHGTGFTDTQYF
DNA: TGTGCCACCAGTGATCACGGGACAGGGTTCACAGATACGCAGTATTTT

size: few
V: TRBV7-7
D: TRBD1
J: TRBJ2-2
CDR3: CASSPGTGGGGELFF
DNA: TGTGCTAGCAGCCCTGGGACAGGGGGCGGCGGGGAGCTGTTTTTT

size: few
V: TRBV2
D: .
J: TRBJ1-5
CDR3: CASAAEHSNQPQHF
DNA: TGTGCCAGCGCGGCAGAACATAGCAATCAGCCCCAGCATTTT

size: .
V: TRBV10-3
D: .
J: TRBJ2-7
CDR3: CAISESQDSTYEQYF
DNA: TGTGCCATCAGTGAGTCGCAGGACAGTACCTACGAGCAGTACTTC

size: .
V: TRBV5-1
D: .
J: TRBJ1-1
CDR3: CASSLGWEDTEAFF
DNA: TGCGCCAGCAGCTTGGGGTGGGAGGACACTGAAGCTTTCTTT

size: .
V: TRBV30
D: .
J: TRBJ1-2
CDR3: CAWSVGGGGYTF
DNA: TGTGCCTGGAGTGTGGGAGGCGGGGGCTACACCTTC

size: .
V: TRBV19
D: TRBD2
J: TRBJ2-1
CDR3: CASSQLPGLAGAPSYNEQFF
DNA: TGTGCCAGTAGTCAACTGCCGGGACTAGCGGGGGCCCCCTCCTACAATGAGCAGTTCTTC

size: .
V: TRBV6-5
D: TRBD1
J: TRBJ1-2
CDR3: CASSTPGQGFSYTF
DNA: TGTGCCAGCAGTACCCCGGGACAGGGATTTAGCTACACCTTC

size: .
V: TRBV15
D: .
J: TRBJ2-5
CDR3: CATSRDRAGETQYF
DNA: TGTGCCACCAGCAGAGATCGAGCCGGAGAGACCCAGTACTTC

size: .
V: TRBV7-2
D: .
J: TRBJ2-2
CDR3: CASSLRQQNTGELFF
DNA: TGTGCCAGCAGCTTGAGGCAACAGAACACCGGGGAGCTGTTTTTT

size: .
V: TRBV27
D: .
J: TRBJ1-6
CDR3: CASSSRTGPNSPLHF
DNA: TGTGCCAGCAGTTCCCGAACAGGGCCAAATTCACCCCTCCACTTT

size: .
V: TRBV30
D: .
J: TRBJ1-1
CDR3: CAWSPGVGTEAFF
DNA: TGTGCCTGGAGCCCGGGGGTTGGGACTGAAGCTTTCTTT